The rows below give T cell receptor beta chains drawn from one sample of a study of CD4 T cells in relation to SARS-CoV-2 and coronaviruses. The antigens these receptors bind are not known. Assay used: immunoSEQ multiplex PCR; TCRdb lists only in-frame clones, some missing. The sample contains some 43,000 clones, about 80% of which appear only once. The specimen sequenced was naive CD4+ T cells from PBMCs, cultured in vitro. Source of these receptors: an adult with COVID-19. CDR3s include the opening cysteine and the closing phenylalanine or tryptophan. Fields, in order: V gene, clone size, J gene, D gene, CDR3 protein, CDR3 DNA. A D gene is named only where the DNA matches it firmly. Size is omitted from some rows. Given values are once, few, many or a class for expanded clones.

V: TRBV7-2
size: .
J: TRBJ2-1
D: TRBD2
CDR3: CASSHNSGLAGEDQFF
DNA: TGTGCCAGCAGTCATAACTCGGGACTAGCGGGAGAAGACCAGTTCTTC

V: TRBV24-1
size: once
J: TRBJ2-1
D: .
CDR3: CATSSSETYNEQFF
DNA: TGTGCCACCAGCTCTAGCGAAACCTACAATGAGCAGTTCTTC

V: TRBV4-2
size: .
J: TRBJ2-3
D: .
CDR3: CASSQGYVGRVADTQYF
DNA: TGTGCCAGCAGCCAAGGGTATGTTGGTAGGGTGGCAGATACGCAGTATTTT

V: TRBV6-4
size: .
J: TRBJ2-1
D: TRBD2
CDR3: CASSELAGAGNEQFF
DNA: TGTGCCAGCAGTGAACTAGCGGGAGCGGGAAATGAGCAGTTCTTC

V: TRBV5-4
size: .
J: TRBJ2-7
D: .
CDR3: CASSLSPGFSSYEQYF
DNA: TGTGCCAGCAGCTTATCACCGGGTTTCAGCTCCTACGAGCAGTACTTC

V: TRBV5-5
size: .
J: TRBJ2-7
D: TRBD1
CDR3: CASSFPGTGEQYF
DNA: TGTGCCAGCAGCTTTCCGGGGACAGGCGAGCAGTACTTC

V: TRBV2
size: .
J: TRBJ1-1
D: .
CDR3: CASSRQVITVEAFF
DNA: TGTGCCAGCAGCCGACAAGTGATAACAGTTGAAGCTTTCTTT

V: TRBV9
size: .
J: TRBJ2-2
D: TRBD2
CDR3: CASSVAAGSGSDTGELFF
DNA: TGTGCCAGCAGCGTAGCCGCGGGTAGCGGGAGTGACACCGGGGAGCTGTTTTTT

V: TRBV7-8
size: .
J: TRBJ2-1
D: TRBD2
CDR3: CASSSRTSGSNEQFF
DNA: TGTGCCAGCAGCAGCCGGACTAGCGGGAGTAATGAGCAGTTCTTC

V: TRBV15
size: .
J: TRBJ1-1
D: .
CDR3: CATSSERGPNTEAFF
DNA: TGTGCCACCAGCAGCGAGCGGGGGCCTAACACTGAAGCTTTCTTT

V: TRBV28
size: .
J: TRBJ1-5
D: .
CDR3: CASSSPKNRPQHF
DNA: TGTGCCAGCAGCTCTCCCAAGAATAGGCCCCAGCATTTT

V: TRBV12-3/TRBV12-4
size: .
J: TRBJ1-6
D: .
CDR3: CASSLRGNSPLHF
DNA: TGTGCCAGCAGTTTACGGGGGAATTCACCCCTCCACTTT

V: TRBV4-2
size: .
J: TRBJ2-1
D: .
CDR3: CASSQGGGVNEQFF
DNA: TGTGCCAGCAGCCAAGGAGGGGGGGTCAATGAGCAGTTCTTC

V: TRBV2
size: .
J: TRBJ2-2
D: .
CDR3: CASSVLSGGNTGELFF
DNA: TGTGCCAGCAGTGTTCTCAGCGGCGGTAACACCGGGGAGCTGTTTTTT

V: TRBV7-6
size: .
J: TRBJ2-1
D: TRBD1
CDR3: CASSPGTGLFSYNEQFF
DNA: TGTGCCAGCAGCCCAGGGACAGGGCTGTTTTCCTACAATGAGCAGTTCTTC

V: TRBV4-3
size: .
J: TRBJ2-3
D: TRBD2
CDR3: CASSRRAGRHTDTQYF
DNA: TGCGCCAGCAGCCGAAGAGCCGGGAGGCACACAGATACGCAGTATTTT

V: TRBV12-3/TRBV12-4
size: .
J: TRBJ2-7
D: .
CDR3: CASLDKYEQYF
DNA: TGTGCCAGCTTGGACAAATACGAGCAGTACTTC

V: TRBV2
size: .
J: TRBJ2-3
D: .
CDR3: CASSGQGGRDTQYF
DNA: TGTGCCAGCAGTGGACAGGGCGGGAGAGATACGCAGTATTTT

V: TRBV6-4
size: .
J: TRBJ2-1
D: TRBD1
CDR3: CASSDGQGSYNEQFF
DNA: TGTGCCAGCAGTGACGGACAGGGCTCCTACAATGAGCAGTTCTTC

V: TRBV3-1/TRBV3-2
size: .
J: TRBJ2-1
D: TRBD1
CDR3: CASSANRGRNEQFF
DNA: TGTGCCAGCAGCGCAAACAGGGGGAGAAATGAGCAGTTCTTC

V: TRBV19
size: .
J: TRBJ2-3
D: TRBD2
CDR3: CASSSGGRTDTQYF
DNA: TGTGCCAGTAGTAGTGGCGGGAGGACAGATACGCAGTATTTT

V: TRBV5-1
size: .
J: TRBJ2-2
D: .
CDR3: CASSPSRNRELFF
DNA: TGCGCCAGCAGCCCCTCTAGGAACCGGGAGCTGTTTTTT

V: TRBV5-1
size: .
J: TRBJ1-2
D: .
CDR3: CASSLSNPNYGYTF
DNA: TGCGCCAGCAGCTTGTCCAACCCCAACTATGGCTACACCTTC

V: TRBV2
size: few
J: TRBJ2-3
D: .
CDR3: CASSEGGWSTDTQYF
DNA: TGTGCCAGCAGTGAAGGGGGCTGGAGCACAGATACGCAGTATTTT

V: TRBV11-3
size: .
J: TRBJ2-2
D: TRBD1
CDR3: CASSDDRDGGELFF
DNA: TGTGCCAGCAGCGACGACAGGGACGGCGGGGAGCTGTTTTTT

V: TRBV9
size: few
J: TRBJ2-3
D: TRBD2
CDR3: CASSPLAGEDTQYF
DNA: TGTGCCAGCAGCCCTCTAGCGGGGGAAGATACGCAGTATTTT

V: TRBV28
size: few
J: TRBJ1-5
D: .
CDR3: CASSSANQPQHF
DNA: TGTGCCAGCAGTTCAGCCAATCAGCCCCAGCATTTT

V: TRBV6-2/TRBV6-3
size: .
J: TRBJ2-7
D: .
CDR3: CASSWGISYEQYF
DNA: TGTGCCAGCAGTTGGGGAATCTCCTACGAGCAGTACTTC

V: TRBV7-6
size: .
J: TRBJ1-1
D: .
CDR3: CASSSSMGQTLNTEAFF
DNA: TGTGCCAGCAGCTCCAGCATGGGGCAAACTCTGAACACTGAAGCTTTCTTT

V: TRBV7-2
size: .
J: TRBJ1-1
D: .
CDR3: CASSLGSATSTEAFF
DNA: TGTGCCAGCAGCTTAGGCTCTGCTACATCCACTGAAGCTTTCTTT

V: TRBV9
size: .
J: TRBJ1-2
D: .
CDR3: CASSVGVVSVWDRYTF
DNA: TGTGCCAGCAGCGTAGGCGTAGTGAGCGTATGGGATCGCTACACCTTC

V: TRBV11-2
size: .
J: TRBJ2-2
D: .
CDR3: CASQFTGELFF
DNA: TGTGCCAGCCAATTTACCGGGGAGCTGTTTTTT

V: TRBV14
size: few
J: TRBJ2-2
D: .
CDR3: CASSHLGGGTTGELFF
DNA: TGTGCCAGCAGCCATTTAGGTGGCGGGACCACCGGGGAGCTGTTTTTT

V: TRBV15
size: .
J: TRBJ2-7
D: TRBD2
CDR3: CATSRRGTSGRAAYYEQYF
DNA: TGTGCCACCAGCAGAAGGGGGACTAGCGGGAGGGCGGCTTACTACGAGCAGTACTTC

V: TRBV7-9
size: .
J: TRBJ2-5
D: .
CDR3: CASSPYASASGETQYF
DNA: TGTGCCAGCAGCCCCTACGCTAGCGCCAGTGGAGAGACCCAGTACTTC

V: TRBV6-2/TRBV6-3
size: .
J: TRBJ2-7
D: TRBD2
CDR3: CASSDYGLAGTYEQYF
DNA: TGTGCCAGCAGCGATTACGGACTAGCGGGAACCTACGAGCAGTACTTC

V: TRBV7-2
size: .
J: TRBJ2-7
D: .
CDR3: CASSLMGVWAYEQYF
DNA: TGTGCCAGCAGCTTAATGGGGGTTTGGGCCTACGAGCAGTACTTC

V: TRBV5-1
size: .
J: TRBJ1-4
D: .
CDR3: CASSGTPEEKLFF
DNA: TGCGCCAGTTCAGGGACGCCCGAGGAAAAACTGTTTTTT

V: TRBV5-6
size: .
J: TRBJ1-2
D: TRBD1
CDR3: CASSLNRGWGYTF
DNA: TGTGCCAGCAGCCTCAACAGGGGCTGGGGCTACACCTTC

V: TRBV9
size: .
J: TRBJ2-3
D: .
CDR3: CASSPDGVGSTDTQYF
DNA: TGTGCCAGCAGCCCAGACGGGGTAGGGAGTACAGATACGCAGTATTTT

V: TRBV18
size: .
J: TRBJ2-7
D: .
CDR3: CASSTHATGRYEQYF
DNA: TGTGCCAGCTCAACCCACGCGACAGGGAGGTACGAGCAGTACTTC

V: TRBV2
size: .
J: TRBJ2-1
D: TRBD1
CDR3: CASSPGTGSRNEQFF
DNA: TGTGCCAGCAGTCCCGGGACAGGGTCGAGGAATGAGCAGTTCTTC

V: TRBV25-1
size: once
J: TRBJ2-1
D: TRBD1
CDR3: CASTATGPYNEQFF
DNA: TGTGCCAGCACAGCGACAGGGCCTTACAATGAGCAGTTCTTC

V: TRBV27
size: .
J: TRBJ2-1
D: .
CDR3: CASSLSFGSSYNEQFF
DNA: TGTGCCAGCAGTTTATCCTTTGGGAGCTCCTACAATGAGCAGTTCTTC

V: TRBV4-1
size: .
J: TRBJ2-5
D: .
CDR3: CASSQEDSTPGETQYF
DNA: TGCGCCAGCAGCCAAGAGGACTCAACCCCGGGGGAGACCCAGTACTTC

V: TRBV7-3
size: .
J: TRBJ2-2
D: .
CDR3: CASSLKRVANTGELFF
DNA: TGTGCCAGCAGCCTCAAGCGGGTAGCGAACACCGGGGAGCTGTTTTTT

V: TRBV5-1
size: .
J: TRBJ1-2
D: .
CDR3: CASSYGGIRGNGYTF
DNA: TGCGCCAGCAGTTACGGAGGGATAAGGGGGAATGGCTACACCTTC

V: TRBV3-1/TRBV3-2
size: .
J: TRBJ2-5
D: .
CDR3: CASSQEPSQGTQYF
DNA: TGTGCCAGCAGCCAAGAACCTAGCCAAGGGACCCAGTACTTC

V: TRBV15
size: once
J: TRBJ1-4
D: .
CDR3: CATSGLQARGGEKLFF
DNA: TGTGCCACTTCAGGACTACAGGCCCGGGGGGGTGAAAAACTGTTTTTT

V: TRBV3-1/TRBV3-2
size: .
J: TRBJ1-2
D: .
CDR3: CASSQDSGANSYGYTF
DNA: TGTGCCAGCAGCCAAGATTCGGGCGCTAACTCCTATGGCTACACCTTC

V: TRBV15
size: .
J: TRBJ2-1
D: TRBD1
CDR3: CATSTRQGWANEQFF
DNA: TGTGCCACCAGCACCCGACAGGGGTGGGCGAATGAGCAGTTCTTC

V: TRBV7-2
size: .
J: TRBJ2-6
D: .
CDR3: CASSLAAGYGANVLTF
DNA: TGTGCCAGCAGCTTAGCAGCAGGGTATGGGGCCAACGTCCTGACTTTC